The next 25 T cell receptor beta chains were all read from a single sample in a study of shared clonotypes between healthy human individuals. TCRdb's copy holds only in-frame clones and misses some; the assay was immunoSEQ multiplex PCR. The table lists millions of clones, approximately 94% of them singletons. Sequencing was performed on naive CD4+ T cells sorted from blood. Described subset: CD45RA+ positively selected. These receptors came from a man between 18 and 29 years old in good health.

The rearrangement uses TRBV21-1 and TRBJ2-2; the table assigns TRBD2, which was not confirmed against the DNA. TRBV21-1 is described as a pseudogene. CDR3 size: 16 residues. Here the CDR3 DNA reads TGTGCCAGCAGCAAGTATGGCAGCGCGAACACCGGGGAGCTGTTTTTT. It is translated as CASSKYGSANTGELFF.

The chain carries TRBV4-3 and TRBJ2-5; perhaps D is TRBD1 or TRBD2 (5 bases each). The CDR3 is 15 amino acids. Germline CDR1 is LGHNA and CDR2 is YSLEER. V was cut by 0 bases and J by 1 base, with 9 bases left in between. The CDR3 DNA follows: TGCGCCAGCAGCCAAGATGCGAGGGGCCAAGAGACCCAGTACTTC. Translation: CASSQDARGQETQYF.

V and J are TRBV6-4 and TRBJ1-1, with D unclear. The CDR3 loop spans 15 amino acids. The germline V gene encodes CDR1 MRHNA and CDR2 SNTAGT. V was pared by 10 bases and J by 5 bases, with 23 bases between. The CDR3 DNA is TGTGCCACCAGCTTAGGTGGGCGTCCGGGTACTGAAGCTTTCTTT. Amino acid sequence: CATSLGGRPGTEAFF.

This clone appeared a single time. This specimen includes other DNA sequences encoding the same CDR3. This chain joins TRBV5-1 and TRBJ2-3; 7 bases agree with TRBD1. In germline, CDR1 is SGHRS, CDR2 YFSETQ. V lost 2 bases and J lost 2; bases outside the gene matches: 2. CDR3 size: 14 residues. The CDR3 protein is CASSLQGNTDTQYF. For the CDR3, the DNA is TGCGCCAGCAGCTTACAGGGGAACACAGATACGCAGTATTTT.

The genes are TRBV5-1 and TRBJ2-1; 12 bases are a match to TRBD2. Per the germline V gene, CDR1 is SGHRS and CDR2 is YFSETQ. V trimming: 0 bases; J trimming: 3 bases; junction bases outside the gene matches: 1. This CDR3 region has 16 residues. The DNA for the CDR3 is TGCGCCAGCAGCTTGGGACTAGCGGGAGACTACAATGAGCAGTTCTTC. As protein: CASSLGLAGDYNEQFF.

The chain combines TRBV7-2 with TRBJ1-3; D might be TRBD1 (5 bases). The ends were cut back, 1 base at V and 7 bases at J, with 11 bases in the middle. Germline values: CDR1 SGHTA, CDR2 FQGNSA. The CDR3 has 14 residues. CDR3 DNA: TGTGCCAGCAGCTTAGAGGTAGCAGGGAACACCATATATTTT. Its translation: CASSLEVAGNTIYF.

This chain links TRBV10-3 with TRBJ1-5; 7 positions match TRBD1. The length of the CDR3 is 14 residues. Unmatched junction bases numbered 4, after V lost 3 bases and J lost 5 bases. CDR1 and CDR2 from the germline V gene are ENHRY and SYGVKD. CDR3 bases: TGTGCCATCAGTGACCCGACAGGGCATCAGCCCCAGCATTTT. The encoded protein is CAISDPTGHQPQHF.

This clone was detected only a few times. The same CDR3 is also encoded by other DNA sequences in this sample. The CDR3 DNA follows: TGTGCCAGTAGTACCGGGACAGATAATTCACCCCTCCACTTT. It encodes CASSTGTDNSPLHF. This sequence joins TRBV19 and TRBJ1-6; TRBD1 aligns across 7 bases. V lost 4 bases to trimming and J lost 5 bases; unmatched junction nucleotides: 2. Germline V CDR1 and CDR2: LNHDA, SQIVND (reference sequence). CDR3 size: 14 residues.

The V call is TRBV6-1, the J call TRBJ1-6; D might be TRBD1 (5 bases). Deletions cut 3 bases from V and 1 base from J, with 13 bases between. CDR1 is MNHNS, CDR2 SASEGT, per germline. This CDR3 region has 17 residues. CDR3 residues: CASSEGFGGSYNSPLHF. DNA of the CDR3: TGTGCCAGCAGTGAGGGCTTCGGGGGTTCCTATAATTCACCCCTCCACTTT.

The chain links TRBV9 to TRBJ2-3, with D uncertain. The CDR3 loop spans 15 amino acids. Trimming removed 3 bases at V and 2 bases at J, with 13 bases between. CDR1 and CDR2 from the germline V gene are SGDLS and YYNGEE. CDR3 coding DNA: TGTGCCAGCAGCGCCCGGACGGGTAACACAGATACGCAGTATTTT. This encodes CASSARTGNTDTQYF.

The rearrangement joins TRBV19 to TRBJ1-5, with D perhaps TRBD1 (6 bases). V lost 0 bases and J 4 bases, leaving 10 bases between the germline ends. Germline CDR1 LNHDA, CDR2 SQIVND (reference sequence). This CDR3 has 15 amino acids. The CDR3 DNA follows: TGTGCCAGTAGTATAGACGGACAGCTAAATCAGCCCCAGCATTTT. Protein: CASSIDGQLNQPQHF.

The chain joins TRBV6-6 to TRBJ1-1; 9 nucleotides agree with TRBD1. CDR1 and CDR2 (germline): MNHNY, SVGAGI (reference sequence). V lost 6 bases to trimming and J lost 6 bases; unmatched junction nucleotides: 8. CDR3 length: 14 residues. The CDR3 nucleotides read TGTGCCAGCAGGTACCGGGACAGGGCTTCTGAAGCTTTCTTT. Protein product: CASRYRDRASEAFF.

The J gene is TRBJ2-7, the V gene TRBV30; D assignment may be TRBD1 or TRBD2 (5 bases each). Looked up from germline, CDR1 is GTSNPN and CDR2 is SVGIG (reference sequence). Trimming pared 0 bases from V and 2 bases from J, leaving 11 bases between. The CDR3 is made up of 14 amino acids. CDR3 protein: CAWSVRDGTYEQYF. CDR3 nucleotide sequence: TGTGCCTGGAGTGTCCGGGACGGAACCTACGAGCAGTACTTC.

The J gene is TRBJ1-6, the V gene TRBV6-6, with 7 bases fitting TRBD1. This CDR3 has 15 residues. Trimming removed 5 bases from V and 4 bases from J; junction bases left unmatched: 5. Germline V gives CDR1 MNHNY, CDR2 SVGAGI (reference sequence). CDR3 sequence (DNA): TGTGCCAGCAGTCCAAACAGGGGATATAATTCACCCCTCCACTTT. Translation: CASSPNRGYNSPLHF.

This clone has just one count. The chain has TRBV19 and TRBJ2-3, with unresolved D. Trimming pared 3 bases from V and 4 bases from J, leaving 11 bases between. The CDR3 spans 14 residues. In germline, CDR1 is LNHDA, CDR2 SQIVND (reference sequence). The CDR3 sequence is CASSMWLDADTQYF. As DNA, the CDR3 is TGTGCCAGTAGTATGTGGCTAGATGCAGATACGCAGTATTTT.

The chain recombines TRBV2 with TRBJ1-5; D remains ambiguous. The V gene's germline CDR1 is SNHLY and CDR2 FYNNEI. The CDR3 is 16 amino acids. The ends were cut back, 1 base at V and 2 bases at J, with 12 bases in the middle. The CDR3 nucleotides read TGTGCCAGCAGTGAAGAGGGAGGTTTCGGCAATCAGCCCCAGCATTTT. This translates into CASSEEGGFGNQPQHF.

Here the CDR3 reads CASSSPQTGTANEKLFF. In DNA, the CDR3 is TGTGCCAGCTCAAGTCCGCAAACCGGGACAGCAAATGAAAAACTGTTTTTT. The chain uses TRBV18 and TRBJ1-4; 7 bases match TRBD1. The germline V gene encodes CDR1 KGHSH and CDR2 LQKENI. There are 17 residues in the CDR3. With 5 bases clipped from V and 5 bases from J, the junction kept 14 bases outside the gene matches.

The genes are TRBV15 and TRBJ2-7; TRBD1 aligns across 8 bases. The CDR3 sequence is 15 residues long. Germline trimming cut 1 base from V and 4 bases from J; bases unmatched to any gene: 6. Germline CDR1 and CDR2: LNHNV and YYDKDF (reference sequence). The chain's CDR3 is CATSRGGQGPYEQYF. CDR3 DNA sequence: TGTGCCACCAGCAGAGGAGGACAGGGCCCGTACGAGCAGTACTTC.

The CDR3 reads CASSLQGGFGNIQYF. The CDR3 DNA reads as TGTGCCAGCAGCTTACAGGGGGGTTTTGGAAACATTCAGTACTTC. The J gene is TRBJ2-4, the V gene TRBV5-6, with 8 bases identical to TRBD1. Germline-derived CDR1 and CDR2 are SGHDT and YYEEEE. This CDR3 is built from 15 residues. The junction had 7 bases not matched to a gene; V was cut back by 2 bases and J by 6 bases.

The V and J genes are TRBV6-5 and TRBJ1-1; D is uncertain. V was trimmed by 6 bases and J by 0 bases, leaving 11 bases between them. Germline V gene sequence: CDR1 MNHEY, CDR2 SVGAGI. The CDR3 is made up of 14 amino acids. The CDR3: CASREGNMNTEAFF. The CDR3 region has the DNA TGTGCCAGCAGAGAAGGAAACATGAACACTGAAGCTTTCTTT.

This sequence joins TRBV25-1 and TRBJ1-2; 7 bases align to TRBD1. This CDR3 is built from 14 residues. The J segment lost 6 bases and the V segment lost 6 bases, leaving 10 bases of the junction unmatched. CDR1 MGHDK and CDR2 SYGVNS come from the germline V gene. The CDR3 bases are TGTGCCAGCAGCGGGACAGCTGCTAGTGATGGCTACACCTTC. Protein product: CASSGTAASDGYTF.

The chain couples TRBV5-4 to TRBJ1-1; TRBD1 aligns across 11 bases. Trimming at V came to 0 bases and at J to 5 bases, leaving 3 bases not matched to a gene. The CDR3 has 15 amino acids. Germline lookup yields CDR1 SGHNT and CDR2 YYREEE (reference sequence). The CDR3 region has the DNA TGTGCCAGCAGCTTGGTAGGACAGGGGGCGACTGAAGCTTTCTTT. Translated: CASSLVGQGATEAFF.

V usage is TRBV15 and J usage is TRBJ1-6; D remains unclear. This CDR3 region has 13 residues. Germline CDR1 is LNHNV and CDR2 is YYDKDF (reference sequence). The V end lost 3 bases, the J end lost 5 bases, and 5 bases lay between the germline ends. The chain's CDR3 is CATSSWDNSPLHF. The CDR3 DNA reads TGTGCCACCAGCAGTTGGGATAATTCACCCCTCCACTTT. Supplemented by reference TRBV15 and TRBJ1-6, the full variable domain reads DAMVIQNPRYQVTQFGKPVTLSCSQTLNHNVMYWYQQKSSQAPKLLFHYYDKDFNNEADTPDNFQSRRPNTSFCFLDIRSPGLGDTAMYLCATSSWDNSPLHFGNGTRLTVT.

The chain has TRBV21-1 and TRBJ2-3; the D segment call TRBD2 is taken from the table without a DNA check. TRBV21-1 is termed a pseudogene. This CDR3 has 16 residues. The CDR3 DNA follows: TGTGCCAGCAGCCCCTGCCTAGAGACTAGCACAGATACGCAGTATTTT. Its translation: CASSPCLETSTDTQYF.

The genes are TRBV11-2 and TRBJ1-1; 7 bases agree with TRBD1. Trimming at V came to 2 bases and at J to 1 base, leaving 7 bases not matched to a gene. The length of the CDR3 is 16 residues. CDR1 is SGHAT, CDR2 FQNNGV, per germline. This CDR3 reads CASSLRRTGWNTEAFF. In DNA form, the CDR3 reads TGTGCCAGCAGCTTAAGACGGACAGGTTGGAACACTGAAGCTTTCTTT.